This section outlines one T cell receptor (beta chain) sequence together with its context. Recruits, aged roughly 18 to 89 years, lived in 20 to 30 US areas. Participant reports of clinical history set cohort assignment. Each recovered donor of Cohort 3 presented with two negative PCRs, clearance, or symptom resolution. The entry originates in a study of blood T cell repertoires in COVID-19. Per the original methods: For nucleated cells, counts were estimated from reference gene primer amplification. This table comes from immunoSEQ multiplex PCR, and its TCRdb copy is limited to in-frame clones, with some not included. V and J calls and clone size follow that table, whereas D and trimming were derived from the DNA. Of some 350,000 clones listed, about 90% were seen once; the top ten hold just under 3%. This clonotype was obtained from a woman in her thirties who had recovered from COVID-19. The sequencing sample was made of PBMCs or T cells enriched from blood (not recorded which).

Here the CDR3 reads CASNTGGYEQYF. The DNA of the CDR3 is TGTGCCAGCAACACCGGGGGCTACGAGCAGTACTTC. This chain uses TRBV11-2 with TRBJ2-7; tentatively, D is TRBD2 (6 bases). The CDR3 has 12 amino acids. V lost 7 bases, J lost 3 bases, and 10 bases lay in between. Germline V CDR1 and CDR2: SGHAT, FQNNGV.